This T cell receptor beta chain was identified in a study of cytomegalovirus exposure and HLA in healthy donors. On the study more broadly: The same platform was used for the 100 to 150 validation repertoires and the 500 to 700 first-cohort repertoires, a later analysis reported.

Using immunoSEQ multiplex PCR, the repertoire was profiled, and TCRdb retains in-frame clones only, with some absent. The sample records 130,000 to 150,000 clones, around 85% being singletons. Germline assignment: CDR1 SEHNR and CDR2 FQNEAQ (reference sequence). Losses at the gene ends were 6 bases for V and 1 base for J; bases not matched to a gene: 8. The CDR3 runs 16 residues. Sequenced material: PBMCs. This chain connects TRBV7-9 to TRBJ2-3; TRBD1 aligns across 9 bases. This TCR was sampled from a man in his late teens or twenties in good health and CMV-seronegative. CDR3: CASRQDRGYGTDTQYF. In DNA, the CDR3 is TGTGCCAGCAGACAGGACAGGGGCTATGGCACAGATACGCAGTATTTT.